The 4 T cell receptor beta chains listed next were all sequenced from one sample in a study of blood T cell repertoires in COVID-19. TCRdb's table, derived via immunoSEQ multiplex PCR, lists solely in-frame clones and lacks some. The sample lists roughly 150,000 clones, approximately 88% occurring once. What was sequenced was peripheral blood. These TCRs come from a human donor in a cohort sampled during active COVID-19.

This clone was counted between two and nine times. The chain uses TRBV6-5 and TRBJ1-2; 9 nucleotides line up with TRBD1. The CDR3 consists of 14 residues. Germline assignment: CDR1 MNHEY and CDR2 SVGAGI. Losses at the gene ends were 7 bases for V and 4 bases for J; bases not matched to a gene: 7. CDR3 residues: CASTTGGAIYGYTF. CDR3 DNA: TGTGCCAGCACCACAGGGGGCGCGATCTATGGCTACACCTTC.

The chain links TRBV19 to TRBJ2-7, with D possibly being TRBD2 (6 bases). This CDR3 contains 12 residues. V lost 2 bases, J lost 4 bases, and 6 bases lay in between. The germline V gene has CDR1 LNHDA and CDR2 SQIVND (reference sequence). Written as DNA, the CDR3 is TGTGCCAGTAGTATAAGCGGGTACGAGCAGTACTTC. Its translation: CASSISGYEQYF. The full variable domain, completed using reference TRBV19 and TRBJ2-7, is DGGITQSPKYLFRKEGQNVTLSCEQNLNHDAMYWYRQDPGQGLRLIYYSQIVNDFQKGDIAEGYSVSREKKESFPLTVTSAQKNPTAFYLCASSISGYEQYFGPGTRLTVT.

The chain recombines TRBV5-6 with TRBJ1-5, with D hard to call. This CDR3 spans 13 amino acids. CDR1 is SGHDT and CDR2 is YYEEEE in the germline V gene. V was cut by 0 bases and J by 9 bases, with 10 bases left in between. CDR3 sequence reads: CASSLGPRGPQHF. Here the CDR3 DNA reads TGTGCCAGCAGCTTGGGACCCCGGGGGCCCCAGCATTTT.

The chain employs TRBV5-6 and TRBJ2-5; 11 positions agree with TRBD2. Germline V gene data show CDR1 as SGHDT and CDR2 as YYEEEE. CDR3 length: 14 residues. Trimming at V came to 2 bases and at J to 5 bases, leaving 2 bases not matched to a gene. The CDR3 loop reads CASSFSGRAETQYF. As DNA, the CDR3 is TGTGCCAGCAGCTTTAGCGGGAGGGCGGAGACCCAGTACTTC.